These 29 T cell receptor beta chains share one sample of origin, sequenced in a study of cytomegalovirus exposure and HLA in healthy donors. Profiling relied on immunoSEQ multiplex PCR, and the TCRdb table lists in-frame clones only, not all of them. The sample yields 260,000 or so clones, 85% to 90% seen once. The specimen was PBMCs. The receptors originated from a woman younger than 35 in good health and CMV-seronegative.

This chain uses TRBV10-3 with TRBJ1-5; 7 bases are a match to TRBD1. The trim removed 10 bases at V and 0 bases at J, leaving 6 bases unmatched. Germline CDR1 reads ENHRY; CDR2 reads SYGVKD. This CDR3 is built from 14 residues. The CDR3 bases are TGTGCCACCCACGGGACAGCTAGCAATCAGCCCCAGCATTTT. As protein: CATHGTASNQPQHF.

The table lists this clone with a count of one. The V and J genes are TRBV28 and TRBJ2-7; 7 bases agree with TRBD2. From germline, CDR1 is MDHEN and CDR2 SYDVKM. Trimming removed 7 bases from V and 2 bases from J; junction bases left unmatched: 8. The CDR3 is made up of 14 amino acids. Here the CDR3 reads CASTFWGGTYEQYF. CDR3 DNA: TGTGCCAGCACCTTTTGGGGAGGGACCTACGAGCAGTACTTC. The full variable domain, with the rest looked up from reference TRBV28 and TRBJ2-7, is DVKVTQSSRYLVKRTGEKVFLECVQDMDHENMFWYRQDPGLGLRLIYFSYDVKMKEKGDIPEGYSVSREKKERFSLILESASTNQTSMYLCASTFWGGTYEQYFGPGTRLTVT.

DNA for the CDR3: TGTGCCAGCACCACGGGGGGAGACCCTAACTATGGCTACACCTTC. Its protein product is CASTTGGDPNYGYTF. The genes are TRBV9 and TRBJ1-2; weak D call: TRBD1 (5 bases). The CDR3 has 15 amino acids. Germline CDR1 is SGDLS and CDR2 is YYNGEE. Between the trimmed V and J ends, which lost 6 bases and 0 bases, there was a span of 15 bases.

A few counts support this clone. The J gene is TRBJ1-5, the V gene TRBV6-1, with D unresolved. V gave up 7 bases and J gave up 2 bases, with 15 bases separating them. CDR3 size: 15 residues. Germline assignment: CDR1 MNHNS and CDR2 SASEGT. The CDR3 DNA reads as TGTGCCAGCACCCGCCGGGGTGCTGGCAATCAGCCCCAGCATTTT. Amino acid sequence: CASTRRGAGNQPQHF.

The V and J genes are TRBV4-3 and TRBJ1-2, with TRBD1 matching over 7 bases. The CDR3 has 15 residues. V trimming: 3 bases; J trimming: 1 base; junction bases outside the gene matches: 5. In germline, CDR1 is LGHNA, CDR2 YSLEER. This chain's CDR3 is CASSHRDSSNYGYTF. The CDR3 DNA follows: TGCGCCAGCAGCCACCGGGACAGCAGTAACTATGGCTACACCTTC.

The J gene is TRBJ1-2, the V gene TRBV28, with no clear D. This CDR3 has 16 amino acids. CDR1 and CDR2 from the germline V gene are MDHEN and SYDVKM. Trimming pared 2 bases from V and 1 base from J, leaving 14 bases between. The CDR3 loop is CASSLVVRSNNYGYTF. DNA for the CDR3: TGTGCCAGCAGTTTAGTAGTGAGGTCCAATAACTATGGCTACACCTTC.

The chain links TRBV28 to TRBJ1-1, with TRBD1 matching over 9 bases. V gave up 0 bases and J gave up 1 base; unmatched junction bases: 0. The germline V gene has CDR1 MDHEN and CDR2 SYDVKM. There are 15 residues in the CDR3. In nucleotides, the CDR3 is TGTGCCAGCAGTTTATGGACAGGGGGGAACACTGAAGCTTTCTTT. Amino acid sequence: CASSLWTGGNTEAFF.

The chain recombines TRBV5-6 with TRBJ2-7; no clear D gene. V was cut by 7 bases and J by 0 bases, with 14 bases left in between. The CDR3 consists of 14 residues. Germline CDR1 is SGHDT and CDR2 is YYEEEE. DNA of the CDR3: TGTGCCAGCGTCAATAAGGCGGCCTCCTACGAGCAGTACTTC. The encoded protein is CASVNKAASYEQYF.

This chain links TRBV11-1 with TRBJ2-1, with 8 bases fitting TRBD2. This CDR3 is 16 amino acids long. V trimming: 1 base; J trimming: 10 bases; junction bases outside the gene matches: 12. The V gene's germline CDR1 is SGHAT and CDR2 FQDESV (reference sequence). CDR3 sequence reads: CASSLVGLGPLGEQFF. As DNA, the CDR3 is TGTGCCAGCAGCTTAGTGGGACTAGGGCCACTCGGGGAGCAGTTCTTC.

The chain joins TRBV27 to TRBJ1-4, with D maybe TRBD1 (5 bases). The CDR3 runs to 15 residues. Trimming took 6 bases from V and 0 from J, leaving 11 bases between them. The germline CDR1 and CDR2 sequences are MNHEY and SMNVEV (reference sequence). CDR3 sequence (DNA): TGTGCCAGCAGCTCCTACAGGACAACTAATGAAAAACTGTTTTTT. Protein: CASSSYRTTNEKLFF.

This clone was observed once. The genes are TRBV15 and TRBJ2-7; D not certain. V lost 5 bases, J lost 2 bases, and 10 bases lay in between. The CDR3 has 13 residues. Germline loops: CDR1 LNHNV, CDR2 YYDKDF (reference sequence). CDR3 residues: CATSSRLTYEQYF. As DNA, the CDR3 is TGTGCCACCAGCTCTAGATTAACCTACGAGCAGTACTTC.

The V and J genes are TRBV15 and TRBJ2-1; D not resolved. This CDR3 is 15 amino acids long. V was pared by 0 bases and J by 2 bases, with 8 bases between. Per germline, CDR1 LNHNV and CDR2 YYDKDF (reference sequence). The CDR3 DNA is TGTGCCACCAGCAGAGATAGTAGTACCTACAATGAGCAGTTCTTC. Translated, it gives CATSRDSSTYNEQFF.

The chain joins TRBV9 to TRBJ2-3; D might be TRBD1 (5 bases). Per the germline V gene, CDR1 is SGDLS and CDR2 is YYNGEE. Trimming cost V 2 bases and J 3 bases, with 7 bases left between them. The CDR3 has 13 amino acids. Written as DNA, the CDR3 is TGTGCCAGCAGCGTCTACAGGACAGATACGCAGTATTTT. Translating gives CASSVYRTDTQYF.

This clone was found once. This rearrangement joins TRBV6-6 to TRBJ1-5; D call uncertain. V was shortened by 4 bases and J by 1 base, with 14 bases between the two germline ends. This CDR3 is built from 16 residues. Germline CDR1 is MNHNY and CDR2 is SVGAGI (reference sequence). The CDR3 DNA reads as TGTGCCAGCAGTTCCCATTGGCAGGCGAGCAATCAGCCCCAGCATTTT. Residues: CASSSHWQASNQPQHF.

The V call is TRBV15, the J call TRBJ1-2, with D uncertain. Looked up from germline, CDR1 is LNHNV and CDR2 is YYDKDF (reference sequence). The V end lost 0 bases, the J end lost 8 bases, and 16 bases lay between the germline ends. The CDR3 runs to 15 residues. The CDR3 reads CATSREARTGRGYTF. CDR3 DNA sequence: TGTGCCACCAGCAGAGAAGCCCGGACCGGGAGGGGCTACACCTTC.

The chain joins TRBV28 to TRBJ2-1, with D perhaps TRBD2 (5 bases). Per germline, CDR1 MDHEN and CDR2 SYDVKM. Trimming shortened V by 5 bases and J by 6 bases, and 5 bases separated the two germline ends. This CDR3 is built from 11 residues. The CDR3 spells CASSTSNEQFF. The CDR3 bases are TGTGCCAGCAGTACTAGCAATGAGCAGTTCTTC. The full variable domain, in which reference TRBV28 and TRBJ2-1 provide the parts outside the CDR3, is DVKVTQSSRYLVKRTGEKVFLECVQDMDHENMFWYRQDPGLGLRLIYFSYDVKMKEKGDIPEGYSVSREKKERFSLILESASTNQTSMYLCASSTSNEQFFGPGTRLTVL.

V is TRBV10-1 and J is TRBJ2-7, with 9 bases fitting TRBD2. The V gene end was trimmed by 6 bases and the J gene end by 3 bases; junction bases not matched to a gene: 6. The germline CDR1 and CDR2 sequences are WNHNN and SYGVQD (reference sequence). There are 14 residues in the CDR3. This chain's CDR3 is CASSAGGPGYEQYF. CDR3 in DNA: TGCGCCAGCAGCGCGGGAGGGCCGGGCTACGAGCAGTACTTC.

The chain uses TRBV5-4 and TRBJ2-1; 7 bases are shared with TRBD1. Trimming at V came to 7 bases and at J to 0 bases, leaving 7 bases not matched to a gene. The germline V gene encodes CDR1 SGHNT and CDR2 YYREEE (reference sequence). The CDR3 runs to 15 residues. In DNA form, the CDR3 reads TGTGCCAGCCGCCCTCGGGACAGCTCCTACAATGAGCAGTTCTTC. This codes for CASRPRDSSYNEQFF.

This chain joins TRBV7-8 and TRBJ2-7; the D gene is possibly TRBD1 (6 bases). The CDR3 runs 14 residues. Germline V gene lookup returns CDR1 SGHVS and CDR2 FQNEAQ. The V end was cut by 2 bases, the J end by 3 bases, with 11 bases between. CDR3 sequence reads: CASSLWAGVYEQYF. CDR3 bases: TGTGCCAGCAGCTTATGGGCAGGGGTCTACGAGCAGTACTTC. The full variable domain, with the rest looked up from reference TRBV7-8 and TRBJ2-7, is GAGVSQSPRYKVAKRGQDVALRCDPISGHVSLFWYQQALGQGPEFLTYFQNEAQLDKSGLPSDRFFAERPEGSVSTLKIQRTQQEDSAVYLCASSLWAGVYEQYFGPGTRLTVT.

This chain uses TRBV10-3 with TRBJ2-1; D is perhaps TRBD2 (5 bases). The ends were cut back, 7 bases at V and 5 bases at J, with 15 bases in the middle. The CDR3 totals 14 residues. Germline V gene sequence: CDR1 ENHRY, CDR2 SYGVKD. The chain's CDR3 is CAITTLPGDNEQFF. CDR3 DNA sequence: TGTGCCATCACTACACTCCCCGGGGACAATGAGCAGTTCTTC.

The gene calls are TRBV5-1 and TRBJ1-2, with TRBD1 identical over 8 bases. The CDR3 contains 13 residues. Per the germline V gene, CDR1 is SGHRS and CDR2 is YFSETQ. V dropped 4 bases and J dropped 6; count of bases not matched to a gene: 5. CDR3 nucleotide sequence: TGCGCCAGCAGCAATGGACAGGGCCATGGCTACACCTTC. This gives the protein CASSNGQGHGYTF.

The rearrangement joins TRBV5-1 to TRBJ2-7; 8 bases match TRBD2. The CDR3 extends over 14 amino acids. From germline, CDR1 is SGHRS and CDR2 YFSETQ. Trimming removed 1 base from V and 4 bases from J; junction bases left unmatched: 4. The CDR3 sequence is CASSLSGSSYEQYF. CDR3 nucleotide sequence: TGCGCCAGCAGCTTGAGCGGGAGCAGTTACGAGCAGTACTTC.

The rearrangement joins TRBV5-1 to TRBJ2-7; D is perhaps TRBD1 (5 bases). V lost 1 base and J 4 bases, leaving 12 bases between the germline ends. The length of the CDR3 is 14 residues. From germline, CDR1 is SGHRS and CDR2 YFSETQ. CDR3 DNA sequence: TGCGCCAGCAGCTTGATAGGCAAGGGGTACGAGCAGTACTTC. Protein product: CASSLIGKGYEQYF.

In regard to this clone: One end of the junction fails to match germline, which may point to a read error. The chain links TRBV5-6 to TRBJ1-2; 7 bases agree with TRBD1. Per germline, CDR1 SGHDT and CDR2 YYEEEE. This CDR3 has 14 residues. The CDR3 here is CASSAKHRDSAENF. CDR3 nucleotide sequence: TGTGCCAGCAGCGCAAAACACCGGGACAGTGCAGAGAACTTC. Combining the CDR3 with reference TRBV5-6 and TRBJ1-2 gives the whole variable domain DAGVTQSPTHLIKTRGQQVTLRCSPKSGHDTVSWYQQALGQGPQFIFQYYEEEERQRGNFPDRFSGHQFPNYSSELNVNALLLGDSALYLCASSAKHRDSAENFGSGTRLTVV.

This sequence joins TRBV9 and TRBJ2-3, with 7 bases lining up with TRBD2. Per germline, CDR1 SGDLS and CDR2 YYNGEE. V gave up 0 bases and J gave up 0 bases; unmatched junction bases: 7. CDR3 length: 17 amino acids. CDR3 DNA sequence: TGTGCCAGCAGCGTAGGGTTAGCGGGTCGGAGCACAGATACGCAGTATTTT. Its protein is CASSVGLAGRSTDTQYF. The full variable domain, with the rest looked up from reference TRBV9 and TRBJ2-3, is DSGVTQTPKHLITATGQRVTLRCSPRSGDLSVYWYQQSLDQGLQFLIQYYNGEERAKGNILERFSAQQFPDLHSELNLSSLELGDSALYFCASSVGLAGRSTDTQYFGPGTRLTVL.

The chain uses TRBV5-1 and TRBJ2-7; the match to TRBD2 covers 7 bases. The length of the CDR3 is 14 residues. The germline CDR1 and CDR2 sequences are SGHRS and YFSETQ. After removal of 3 bases from V and 6 bases from J, the junction contained 9 bases not matched to a gene. The CDR3 coding sequence is TGCGCCAGCAGCTGGGGGGGTACTTCTCTCGAGCAGTACTTC. As protein: CASSWGGTSLEQYF.

The chain couples TRBV21-1 to TRBJ1-6; the table's D call TRBD1 went unverified against the DNA. TRBV21-1 is a pseudogene segment. This CDR3 is built from 15 residues. Here the CDR3 reads CASSKVGTANSPLHF. The CDR3 coding sequence is TGTGCCAGCAGCAAAGTCGGGACAGCTAATTCACCCCTCCACTTT.

CDR3 region: CASSYGGWTEAFF. The CDR3 nucleotides read TGTGCCAGCAGTTACGGGGGGTGGACTGAAGCTTTCTTT. V is TRBV6-5 and J is TRBJ1-1; possibly TRBD1 for D (5 bases). The CDR3 contains 13 residues. Trimming removed 2 bases at V and 5 bases at J, with 9 bases between. The V gene's germline CDR1 is MNHEY and CDR2 SVGAGI.

The rearrangement joins TRBV18 to TRBJ1-1; D is possibly TRBD1 (5 bases). Looked up from germline, CDR1 is KGHSH and CDR2 is LQKENI. The CDR3 runs 16 residues. The V gene lost 4 bases and the J gene lost 1 base, with 16 bases spanning the gap. In nucleotides, the CDR3 is TGTGCCAGCTCACGCGATATCGTCGGGGGGAACACTGAAGCTTTCTTT. Amino acid sequence: CASSRDIVGGNTEAFF.